Listed below are T cell receptor beta chains from one sample, sequenced in a study of blood T cell repertoires in COVID-19. The table came from immunoSEQ multiplex PCR; TCRdb's copy has only in-frame clones and leaves some out. This sample has around 170,000 clones, with about 81% found just once. Sequencing was carried out using peripheral blood. These receptors were collected from a man under 40 with active or convalescent COVID-19. Each CDR3 is given with its conserved first and last residue. A D gene is named only where the DNA matches it firmly. Clone size appears in some rows only: once, few, many, or a class for an expanded clone.

V gene: TRBV7-2; J gene: TRBJ1-2; clone size: NA; D gene: TRBD1; CDR3 DNA: TGTGCCAGCAGCTTATATACAGGGGGCGCGTATGGCTACACCTTC; CDR3 protein: CASSLYTGGAYGYTF
V gene: TRBV6-5; J gene: TRBJ1-1; clone size: NA; D gene: NA; CDR3 DNA: TGTGCCAGCAGAACAGGGTACACTGAAGCTTTCTTT; CDR3 protein: CASRTGYTEAFF
V gene: TRBV5-8; J gene: TRBJ1-2; clone size: NA; D gene: NA; CDR3 DNA: TGTGCCAGCAGCCTTCTCAACTATGGCTACACCTTC; CDR3 protein: CASSLLNYGYTF
V gene: TRBV2; J gene: TRBJ1-1; clone size: NA; D gene: TRBD1; CDR3 DNA: TGTGCCAGCAGTGAGACCGGGACAGCCACTGAAGCTTTCTTT; CDR3 protein: CASSETGTATEAFF
V gene: TRBV2; J gene: TRBJ1-4; clone size: NA; D gene: NA; CDR3 DNA: TGTGCTTGGCGGGCCTCGGCGGGTGAAAAACTGTTTTTT; CDR3 protein: CAWRASAGEKLFF
V gene: TRBV5-6; J gene: TRBJ1-5; clone size: NA; D gene: NA; CDR3 DNA: TGTGCCAGCAACCCTGGGGGGGCGGGGGCGGTCGGACAGCCCCAGCATTTT; CDR3 protein: CASNPGGAGAVGQPQHF
V gene: TRBV18; J gene: TRBJ1-1; clone size: NA; D gene: NA; CDR3 DNA: TGTGCCAGCTCGTCGGGACACCGGGGCACTGAAGCTTTCTTT; CDR3 protein: CASSSGHRGTEAFF
V gene: TRBV19; J gene: TRBJ1-6; clone size: few; D gene: TRBD1; CDR3 DNA: TGTGCCAGTAGCTCGGACAGGGCCGACCGGGGGTCACCCCTCCACTTT; CDR3 protein: CASSSDRADRGSPLHF
V gene: TRBV19; J gene: TRBJ1-4; clone size: few; D gene: NA; CDR3 DNA: TGTGCCAGTAGGGACAGAGCTAATGAAAAACTGTTTTTT; CDR3 protein: CASRDRANEKLFF
V gene: TRBV30; J gene: TRBJ1-2; clone size: once; D gene: TRBD1; CDR3 DNA: TGTGCCTGGGAGACAGGGTCCTTAAACGGGTGCTTC; CDR3 protein: CAWETGSLNGCF
V gene: TRBV27; J gene: TRBJ2-7; clone size: NA; D gene: TRBD2; CDR3 DNA: TGTACCAGCAGTCGCACCGGGGAGGGGCAGTACTTC; CDR3 protein: CTSSRTGEGQYF
V gene: TRBV9; J gene: TRBJ2-1; clone size: NA; D gene: NA; CDR3 DNA: TGTGCCAGCAGCGTAGTGGGGACATCATATGAGCAGTTCTTC; CDR3 protein: CASSVVGTSYEQFF
V gene: TRBV9; J gene: TRBJ1-3; clone size: NA; D gene: NA; CDR3 DNA: TGTGCCAGCAGCCTTTTAAACAGTCCCTCTGGAAACACCATATATTTT; CDR3 protein: CASSLLNSPSGNTIYF
V gene: TRBV7-9; J gene: TRBJ2-3; clone size: NA; D gene: TRBD1; CDR3 DNA: TGTGCCAGCAGCTTAGGAGGGGGCGCAGATACGCAGTATTTT; CDR3 protein: CASSLGGGADTQYF
V gene: TRBV6-4; J gene: TRBJ1-2; clone size: NA; D gene: TRBD1; CDR3 DNA: TGTGCCAGCAGTGCACGAGGCGGGACAGACTCTCTGCTCCATGGCTACACCTTC; CDR3 protein: CASSARGGTDSLLHGYTF
V gene: TRBV6-2/TRBV6-3; J gene: TRBJ1-2; clone size: NA; D gene: TRBD1; CDR3 DNA: TGTGCCAGCAGTTACCTTGGACAGGGGGGTAACTATGGCTACACCTTC; CDR3 protein: CASSYLGQGGNYGYTF
V gene: TRBV4-3; J gene: TRBJ2-6; clone size: NA; D gene: TRBD2; CDR3 DNA: TGCGCCAGCAGCCAAGATGGCGCGGGAGGCCAAGGGGCCAACGTCCTGACTTTC; CDR3 protein: CASSQDGAGGQGANVLTF
V gene: TRBV10-3; J gene: TRBJ1-1; clone size: NA; D gene: NA; CDR3 DNA: TGTGCCATCAGGGATGGACAGCCGAACACTGAAGCTTTCTTT; CDR3 protein: CAIRDGQPNTEAFF
V gene: TRBV18; J gene: TRBJ1-5; clone size: once; D gene: NA; CDR3 DNA: TGTGCCAGCTCAACACTCGGGGGGGGTGTCCATCAGCCCCAGCATTTT; CDR3 protein: CASSTLGGGVHQPQHF
V gene: TRBV9; J gene: TRBJ1-4; clone size: few; D gene: NA; CDR3 DNA: TGTGCCAGCAGCGGCGGACAAGGACTGTTTTTT; CDR3 protein: CASSGGQGLFF
V gene: TRBV9; J gene: TRBJ1-6; clone size: NA; D gene: NA; CDR3 DNA: TGTGCCAGCAGCGCGTCAACAGGGAATAATTCACCCCTCCACTTT; CDR3 protein: CASSASTGNNSPLHF
V gene: TRBV6-5; J gene: TRBJ1-5; clone size: NA; D gene: TRBD1; CDR3 DNA: TGTGCCAGCAGTTCGGGGACAGGTTCGAGCAATCAGCCCCAGCATTTT; CDR3 protein: CASSSGTGSSNQPQHF
V gene: TRBV19; J gene: TRBJ1-2; clone size: NA; D gene: TRBD1; CDR3 DNA: TGTGCCAGTAGTGCGCGACGGGACAGGGTAAACTATGGCTACACCTTC; CDR3 protein: CASSARRDRVNYGYTF
V gene: TRBV5-1; J gene: TRBJ2-5; clone size: NA; D gene: NA; CDR3 DNA: TGCGCCAGCAGCTCTGTTAACGCGGGACGAGAGACCCAGTACTTC; CDR3 protein: CASSSVNAGRETQYF
V gene: TRBV6-5; J gene: TRBJ1-2; clone size: NA; D gene: TRBD1; CDR3 DNA: TGTGCCAGCAGCCGGACAGGGCCCAACTATGGCTACACCTTC; CDR3 protein: CASSRTGPNYGYTF
V gene: TRBV27; J gene: TRBJ2-1; clone size: NA; D gene: NA; CDR3 DNA: TGTGCCAGCAGTTCCCGGGATGGAGCCCTCAATGAGCAGTTCTTC; CDR3 protein: CASSSRDGALNEQFF
V gene: TRBV6-4; J gene: TRBJ2-1; clone size: NA; D gene: NA; CDR3 DNA: TGTGCCAGCAGTGAGGAGGCAGGGGAAGTTGATGAGCAGTTCTTC; CDR3 protein: CASSEEAGEVDEQFF
V gene: TRBV6-4; J gene: TRBJ2-3; clone size: NA; D gene: TRBD2; CDR3 DNA: TGTGCCAGCAGTGACTCTGGGACTACGTACACAGATACGCAGTATTTT; CDR3 protein: CASSDSGTTYTDTQYF
V gene: TRBV5-1; J gene: TRBJ2-5; clone size: NA; D gene: TRBD1; CDR3 DNA: TGCGCCAGCAGCTTTTCCGGGACAGGGGGCGAAGAGACCCAGTACTTC; CDR3 protein: CASSFSGTGGEETQYF
V gene: TRBV13; J gene: TRBJ2-5; clone size: NA; D gene: TRBD1; CDR3 DNA: TGTGCCAGCAGCTTCTTTTTCGTCGAGGACAGGGGGCACGAGACCCAGTACTTC; CDR3 protein: CASSFFFVEDRGHETQYF
V gene: TRBV24-1; J gene: TRBJ1-5; clone size: NA; D gene: NA; CDR3 DNA: TGTGCCACCAGTGACGGGGTCCCGGTGCGAGGTCAGCCCCAGCATTTT; CDR3 protein: CATSDGVPVRGQPQHF
V gene: TRBV15; J gene: TRBJ2-1; clone size: NA; D gene: NA; CDR3 DNA: TGTGCCACCAGCAATAGCGGTAGTTCCTACAATGAGCAGTTCTTC; CDR3 protein: CATSNSGSSYNEQFF
V gene: TRBV5-6; J gene: TRBJ1-5; clone size: NA; D gene: NA; CDR3 DNA: TGTGCCAGCAACCAAGGGGAACAGCCCCAGCATTTT; CDR3 protein: CASNQGEQPQHF
V gene: TRBV12-5; J gene: TRBJ2-5; clone size: NA; D gene: TRBD2; CDR3 DNA: TGTGCTAGTGGTTTGGTCAGGGGACTAGCGGGCCAAGAGACCCAGTACTTC; CDR3 protein: CASGLVRGLAGQETQYF
V gene: TRBV6-5; J gene: TRBJ1-5; clone size: NA; D gene: NA; CDR3 DNA: TGTGCCAGCAGTTACACCAGAATTAGCAATCAGCCCCAGCATTTT; CDR3 protein: CASSYTRISNQPQHF
V gene: TRBV6-1; J gene: TRBJ1-4; clone size: NA; D gene: NA; CDR3 DNA: TGTGCCAGCAGTGAATCTGGCCAGGGGTGGGAAAAACTGTTTTTT; CDR3 protein: CASSESGQGWEKLFF
V gene: TRBV5-6; J gene: TRBJ1-6; clone size: NA; D gene: NA; CDR3 DNA: TGTGCCAGCAGCTTGGTGGCTTCACCCCTCCACTTT; CDR3 protein: CASSLVASPLHF
V gene: TRBV3-1/TRBV3-2; J gene: TRBJ2-1; clone size: NA; D gene: TRBD2; CDR3 DNA: TGTGCCAGCAGCCGCGGGACTAGGGTTCGCAATGAGCAGTTCTTC; CDR3 protein: CASSRGTRVRNEQFF
V gene: TRBV27; J gene: TRBJ2-7; clone size: NA; D gene: NA; CDR3 DNA: TGTGCCAGCAAGGGGGTCCCCCTTGGACCCAGCTACGAGCAGTACTTC; CDR3 protein: CASKGVPLGPSYEQYF
V gene: TRBV4-2; J gene: TRBJ1-6; clone size: NA; D gene: NA; CDR3 DNA: TGTGCCAGCAGCCAATCGGGGGGGGGCCCCTCCTATAATTCACCCCTCCACTTT; CDR3 protein: CASSQSGGGPSYNSPLHF
V gene: TRBV30; J gene: TRBJ1-2; clone size: NA; D gene: NA; CDR3 DNA: TGTGCCTGGAGTGCGATGGGTTCAGGGCAAGGCTACACCTTC; CDR3 protein: CAWSAMGSGQGYTF
V gene: TRBV7-2; J gene: TRBJ2-7; clone size: NA; D gene: TRBD1; CDR3 DNA: TGTGCCAGCACCTCCGGGACAGGGCCCTACGAGCAGTACTTC; CDR3 protein: CASTSGTGPYEQYF
V gene: TRBV6-5; J gene: TRBJ2-1; clone size: NA; D gene: NA; CDR3 DNA: TGTGCCAGCAATCACAAAGACAGCCCCCATGAGCAGTTCTTC; CDR3 protein: CASNHKDSPHEQFF
V gene: TRBV28; J gene: TRBJ1-2; clone size: NA; D gene: NA; CDR3 DNA: TGTGCCAGCACGCAGGAACCAACGGCTAACTATGGCTACACCTTC; CDR3 protein: CASTQEPTANYGYTF
V gene: TRBV6-1; J gene: TRBJ1-5; clone size: NA; D gene: NA; CDR3 DNA: TGTGCCAGCAGTGATCAGGTAGGACAGTGGGATCAGCCCCAGCATTTT; CDR3 protein: CASSDQVGQWDQPQHF
V gene: TRBV27; J gene: TRBJ2-5; clone size: few; D gene: TRBD2; CDR3 DNA: TGTGCCAGCAGTTTATCGGCTAGCGGTAGTCGTCGGGAGACCCAGTACTTC; CDR3 protein: CASSLSASGSRRETQYF
V gene: TRBV5-5; J gene: TRBJ2-7; clone size: NA; D gene: NA; CDR3 DNA: TGTGCCAGCAGCCCACGGGATGAGGCGTGGTACCACGAGCAGTACTTC; CDR3 protein: CASSPRDEAWYHEQYF
V gene: TRBV10-3; J gene: TRBJ1-2; clone size: NA; D gene: NA; CDR3 DNA: TGTGCCATAGGAAGGGACACTAACTATGGCTACACCTTC; CDR3 protein: CAIGRDTNYGYTF
V gene: TRBV11-3; J gene: TRBJ2-7; clone size: NA; D gene: NA; CDR3 DNA: TGTGCCAGCAGCCTCCGGGACTCCTACGAGCAGTACTTC; CDR3 protein: CASSLRDSYEQYF
V gene: TRBV6-5; J gene: TRBJ1-1; clone size: NA; D gene: NA; CDR3 DNA: TGTGCCAGCAGCTCATACCGGGACACTGAAGCTTTCTTT; CDR3 protein: CASSSYRDTEAFF
V gene: TRBV3-1/TRBV3-2; J gene: TRBJ2-3; clone size: NA; D gene: TRBD2; CDR3 DNA: TGTGCCAGCAGCCAGATTCCCAGCGGGAGCACCACAGATACGCAGTATTTT; CDR3 protein: CASSQIPSGSTTDTQYF
V gene: TRBV5-1; J gene: TRBJ2-2; clone size: NA; D gene: NA; CDR3 DNA: TGCGCCAGCAGCTTTAGCTCCGGGGAGCTGTTTTTT; CDR3 protein: CASSFSSGELFF
V gene: TRBV5-8; J gene: TRBJ2-2; clone size: NA; D gene: NA; CDR3 DNA: TGTGCCAGCAGCTGGGGGCAGTCGAACACCGGGGAGCTGTTTTTT; CDR3 protein: CASSWGQSNTGELFF
V gene: TRBV3-1/TRBV3-2; J gene: TRBJ1-1; clone size: NA; D gene: NA; CDR3 DNA: TGTGCCAGCTCACCAAGTCTAGGGGCCGGCACTGAAGCTTTCTTT; CDR3 protein: CASSPSLGAGTEAFF